This section outlines one TCR beta chain sequence together with its context. The clone's antigen remains unknown. Per-base quality was not reported, and no clone a single base away is much larger than it. The donors were healthy, HIV-negative adults who had no recently reported acute infections or vaccinations. Every donor was a Caucasian adult residing in Nashville, Tennessee, USA. CD4+ T cells were enriched through magnetic negative selection, after which naive cells were positively selected on CD45RA and the remaining negative fraction served as the memory subset. Blood was obtained by leukapheresis, after which PBMCs were separated by Ficoll-Histopaque density gradient centrifugation and cryopreserved in liquid nitrogen vapor phase. Analytical flow cytometry was used to check the purity and quantity of every magnetically sorted T cell population. From each sorted fraction, genomic DNA was isolated and quantified by UV absorbance on a Nanodrop 2000c.

Using the deep immunoSEQ assay, multiplex PCR amplified TCR CDR3 regions from genomic DNA. Extracted genomic DNA from each cell subset was spread evenly across all wells of several immunoSEQ 96-well plates, with each plate serving as a replicate. For sorted subsets, each replicate PCR was loaded with about 0.2 ug genomic DNA, equivalent to 30,000 to 35,000 T cell genomes. Purified libraries were measured with a Qubit 3.0 fluorometer, size-checked on a Bioanalyzer 2100, and measured again with the KAPA Library Quantification kit. A separate single-read 150-cycle Illumina NextSeq 550 flow cell was used to sequence each immunoSEQ 96-well plate. On the authors' methods: Because the immunoSEQ output held only junctional sequences and lacked quality scores, the filtering could not match the filtering applied to full-length reads. Sequences were annotated with PyIR, a Python wrapper for IgBLAST v1.9, and V/J genes and CDR3 were assigned using IMGT germline references. Reads were filtered out if the reads had weak V/J assignments (E-value above 1e-6), no CDR3, stop codons, out-of-frame junctions, or ambiguous translated residues. A V3J clonotype was defined by an identical inferred V gene, J gene, and CDR3 amino acid sequence. Percentage overlap between repertoires was calculated by dividing the number of shared unique clonotypes by the size of the smaller repertoire. Repertoire richness was assessed with RTK rarefaction, the Chao1 estimator, and Recon v2.1 estimates of unobserved clonotypes. Generation probabilities for all TCRbeta clonotypes obtained by the gDNA method from four donors were computed using OLGA. Held by TCRdb, this immuneACCESS table contains in-frame sequences only and omits some clones. Under half of the omission traces to an unresolved V gene where checked; the cause of the rest is unknown. V and J calls and clone size follow that table, whereas D and trimming were derived from the DNA. The sample data list 950,000 to 1,200,000 clones, and around 77% of these were observed just once. The ten largest make up 0.89% of the sample.

The trim is 5 bases for V and 1 base for J, with a gap of 5 bases between the germline ends. The germline V gene sets CDR1 to SGHVS and CDR2 to FNYEAQ. The CDR3 holds 13 amino acids from the cysteine to the phenylalanine. Here the CDR3 DNA is all that survives: 39 bases in frame from base 1. This sample is part of a study of shared clonotypes between healthy human individuals (dated by TCRdb to about 2020). For the study in its entirety: The cohort comprised a couple of women and a few men aged 18 to 49 years. For each donor, three plates each were used for CD4 naive and CD4 memory, two plates were used for CD8 naive, and one plate was used for CD8 memory. To estimate repertoire size and how much clonotypes are shared between individuals, the study performed deep sequencing of blood TCR repertoires from roughly five healthy adults. To increase sequencing depth and limit assay-specific biases, different laboratories used diverse techniques to prepare libraries and sequence TCR repertoires. Leukapheresis yielded between about 0.94 and 9.5 billion PBMCs per donor.

Paper-wide results and their limitations: Naive subsets generally had larger estimated clonotype richness than memory subsets did. Based on pairwise subsampling, the degree of clonotype sharing among donors was expected to be affected by sequencing depth. Even with the large sequencing depth, rarefaction of the sorted-subset datasets indicated that sequencing was incomplete. Sampling was restricted to blood, and TCR repertoires in tissue are likely to differ from TCR repertoires in blood. Compared with non-shared clonotypes, the clonotypes found in all four sorted-subset donors had higher generation probabilities. The small number of donors limited the genetic and exposure-history diversity represented. When several donors were compared, the shared fraction of clonotypes was about 5.2% for naive CD4, roughly 3.4% for naive CD8, more than 2% for memory CD4, and less than 0.5% for memory CD8.

Recombination connected TRBV7-6 to TRBJ2-2, with a tentative D gene TRBD2 over 5 matching bases. Sequenced sample: memory CD4+ T cells from PBMCs. This sample's cell subset or site label indicates: CD45RA-negative fraction. This TCR came from a man in his late teens or twenties in good health. Some clones in this sample may be carry-over from other donors' samples. The CDR3: CASSGRNTGELFF. The DNA reads as follows: TGTGCCAGCAGCGGGAGGAACACCGGGGAGCTGTTTTTT.